This T cell receptor beta chain was captured by sequencing in a study of PD-L1 blockade in urothelial cancer. Overall study context: Of under 30 patients, just under 26 were males with bladder-origin urothelial cancer.

CDR1 and CDR2 from the germline V gene are KGHSH and LQKENI. This CDR3 has 14 amino acids. V was pared by 2 bases and J by 2 bases, with 9 bases between. The table came from immunoSEQ multiplex PCR; TCRdb's copy has only in-frame clones and leaves some out. The sample consists of more than 55,000 clones, roughly 80% of them appearing once. Time point in this sample: pretreatment peripheral blood. V gene TRBV18 combines with J gene TRBJ2-5, with a tentative D call TRBD2 (5 bases). The material sequenced was PBMCs, taken around atezolizumab (anti-PD-L1) treatment. The sequence came from a man between 65 and 79 years old with urothelial cancer. CDR3 sequence reads: CASSPSGIQETQYF. The CDR3 nucleotides read TGTGCCAGCTCACCATCCGGGATTCAAGAGACCCAGTACTTC.